This T cell receptor beta chain was sequenced during a study of PD-1 blockade in classical Hodgkin lymphoma. Study conclusions and caveats: For complete responders, baseline diversity was comparable to that of newly diagnosed patients. Researchers reported that CD4+ TCR diversity, though not CD8+, rose significantly by C4D1.

V lost 5 bases to trimming and J lost 4 bases, with 17 bases between them. CDR3 length: 15 amino acids. Germline assignment: CDR1 SGHTA and CDR2 FQGNSA. Sample time point: cycle 4 day 1 (C4D1), after less than 7 weeks of nivolumab. There was relapse after autologous stem cell transplantation in every patient, and there was variation in brentuximab vedotin exposure. Patients showed best responses of complete response, partial response or progressive disease. Assay used: immunoSEQ multiplex PCR; TCRdb lists only in-frame clones, some missing. The sample shows 100,000 or so clones, about nine tenths of them seen only once. This clone is a singleton in its sample. The antigen is not known.

Sequences were derived from peripheral blood mononuclear cells (PBMCs), sampled before the fourth cycle of nivolumab. The receptor's source is a human donor with classical Hodgkin lymphoma. The chain recombines TRBV7-2 with TRBJ2-5; a weak D match, TRBD2 (6 bases). The CDR3 bases are TGTGCCAGCAGCCAACGGGACTTTATAGGAGAGACCCAGTACTTC. Residues: CASSQRDFIGETQYF.